The clone carrying this TCR beta chain was found many times. The germline gives CDR1 WNHNN, CDR2 SYGVQD (reference sequence). This CDR3 has 12 amino acids. Trimming left V 0 bases short and J 12 bases short, with 11 bases between. The data are from a study of Graves' ophthalmopathy and Graves' hyperthyroidism. TCR beta CDR3 amplification used RNA transcripts. Second-round multiplex PCR came after first-round RT-PCR with HTBI primers. TCRdb reprocessed the multiplex PCR reads with MiXCR, giving one entry per CDR3 protein. The sample consists of around 1.1 million distinct CDR3 sequences, about two fifths of them appearing once.

This receptor was taken from an adult man with Graves' hyperthyroidism. Material: peripheral blood or thyroid tissue (not recorded which). The chain uses TRBV10-1 and TRBJ1-1; no reliable D call. CDR3 in amino acids: CASSESYGKTFF. The CDR3 DNA follows: TGCGCCAGCAGTGAGTCTTACGGGAAGACTTTCTTT.